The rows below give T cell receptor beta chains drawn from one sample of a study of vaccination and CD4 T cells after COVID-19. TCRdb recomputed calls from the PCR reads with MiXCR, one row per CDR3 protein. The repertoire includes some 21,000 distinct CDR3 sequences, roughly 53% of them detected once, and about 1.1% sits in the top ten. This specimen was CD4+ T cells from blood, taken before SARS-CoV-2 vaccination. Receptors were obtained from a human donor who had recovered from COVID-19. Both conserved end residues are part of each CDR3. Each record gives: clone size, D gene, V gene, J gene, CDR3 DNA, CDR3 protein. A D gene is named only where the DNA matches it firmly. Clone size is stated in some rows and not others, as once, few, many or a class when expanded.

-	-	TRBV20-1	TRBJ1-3	TGCAGTGCTAGCGTTACTGGAAACACCATATATTTT	CSASVTGNTIYF
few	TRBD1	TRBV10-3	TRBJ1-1	TGTGCCATCAGTGAGCAGGGGGCTGAAGCTTTCTTT	CAISEQGAEAFF
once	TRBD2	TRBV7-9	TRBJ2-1	TGTGCCAGCAGCCGTAGTGGGACAGGACTAGCGGGAGTTGGCGAGCAGTTCTTC	CASSRSGTGLAGVGEQFF
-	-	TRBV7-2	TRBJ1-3	TGTGCCAGCAGCCCCCGGGGCCCCTCTGGAAACACCATATATTTT	CASSPRGPSGNTIYF
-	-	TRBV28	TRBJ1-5	TGTGCCAGCAGGCCCGAGGCTAATCAGCCCCAGCATTTT	CASRPEANQPQHF
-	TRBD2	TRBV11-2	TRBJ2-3	TGTGCCAGCAGCTTTCGTGTTAGCGGGAGCACAGATACGCAGTATTTT	CASSFRVSGSTDTQYF
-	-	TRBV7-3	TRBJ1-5	TGTGCCAGCAGCTTAACAAGAGAGGGGCCCCAGCATTTT	CASSLTREGPQHF
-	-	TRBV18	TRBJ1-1	TGTGCCAGCTCGCGCTCGGGGGGCACTGAAGCTTTCTTT	CASSRSGGTEAFF
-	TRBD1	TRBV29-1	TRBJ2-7	TGCAGCGTTGGGACAGGGGTCGGCGAGCAGTACTTC	CSVGTGVGEQYF
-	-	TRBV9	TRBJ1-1	TGTGCCAGCAGCTACAGTCCGGACACTGAAGCTTTCTTT	CASSYSPDTEAFF
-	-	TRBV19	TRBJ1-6	TGTGCCAGTAGTAACCGGGAAAATTCACCCCTCCACTTT	CASSNRENSPLHF